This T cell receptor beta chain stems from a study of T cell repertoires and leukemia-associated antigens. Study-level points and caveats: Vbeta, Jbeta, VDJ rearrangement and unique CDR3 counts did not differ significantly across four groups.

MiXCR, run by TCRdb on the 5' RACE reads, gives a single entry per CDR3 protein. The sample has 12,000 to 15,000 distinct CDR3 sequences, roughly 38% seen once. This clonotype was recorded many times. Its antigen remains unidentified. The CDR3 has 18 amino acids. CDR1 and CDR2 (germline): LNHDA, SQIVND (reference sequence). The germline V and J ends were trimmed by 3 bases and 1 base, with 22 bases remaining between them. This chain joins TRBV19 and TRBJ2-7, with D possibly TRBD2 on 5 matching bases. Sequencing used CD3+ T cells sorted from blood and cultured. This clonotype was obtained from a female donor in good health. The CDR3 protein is CASSIMWVNTRASYEQYF. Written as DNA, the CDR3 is TGTGCCAGTAGTATTATGTGGGTGAACACGAGGGCTTCCTACGAGCAGTACTTC. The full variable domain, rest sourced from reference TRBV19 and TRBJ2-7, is DGGITQSPKYLFRKEGQNVTLSCEQNLNHDAMYWYRQDPGQGLRLIYYSQIVNDFQKGDIAEGYSVSREKKESFPLTVTSAQKNPTAFYLCASSIMWVNTRASYEQYFGPGTRLTVT.